This T cell receptor beta chain was found in a study of shared clonotypes between healthy human individuals. Across the study: A donor's plate count was three for CD4 naive and three for CD4 memory; CD8 naive had two and CD8 memory one. Study conclusions and caveats: Clonotypes that were shared across four donors made up 4.5% to 5% of naive CD4 clonotypes.

In regard to this clone: Its specificity is not known.

Healthy HIV-negative adults with no recent acute infections or vaccinations were recruited as donors. Deep level was the assay's run setting. The method was immunoSEQ multiplex PCR; TCRdb's version includes in-frame clones alone and lacks a portion of them. The table has approximately 2.5 million clones, 93% seen once. J was trimmed by 4 bases and V by 4 bases; bases with no gene match: 11. Germline assignment: CDR1 SGHRS and CDR2 YFSETQ. This CDR3 region has 15 residues. The genes are TRBV5-1 and TRBJ2-7; 7 bases agree with TRBD1. The sequence was collected from a man younger than 35 in good health. Some clones in this sample may be carry-over from other donors' samples. The sequenced material came from naive CD4+ T cells from PBMCs. Subset denoted: CD45RA+ positively selected. The CDR3 reads CASSLQGQLVYEQYF. The CDR3 DNA reads TGCGCCAGCAGCCTACAGGGGCAATTAGTTTACGAGCAGTACTTC.